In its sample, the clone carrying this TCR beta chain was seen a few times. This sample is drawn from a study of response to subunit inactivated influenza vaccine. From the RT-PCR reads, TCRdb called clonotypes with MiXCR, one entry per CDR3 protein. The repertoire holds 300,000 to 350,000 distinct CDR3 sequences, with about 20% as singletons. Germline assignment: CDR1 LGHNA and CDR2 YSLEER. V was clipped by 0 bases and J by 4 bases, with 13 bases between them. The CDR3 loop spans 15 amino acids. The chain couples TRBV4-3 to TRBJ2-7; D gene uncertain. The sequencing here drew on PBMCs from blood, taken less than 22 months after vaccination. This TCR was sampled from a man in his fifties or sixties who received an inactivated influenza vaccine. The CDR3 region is CASSQEAARNYEQYF. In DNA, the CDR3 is TGCGCCAGCAGCCAAGAGGCAGCCCGAAATTACGAGCAGTACTTC.